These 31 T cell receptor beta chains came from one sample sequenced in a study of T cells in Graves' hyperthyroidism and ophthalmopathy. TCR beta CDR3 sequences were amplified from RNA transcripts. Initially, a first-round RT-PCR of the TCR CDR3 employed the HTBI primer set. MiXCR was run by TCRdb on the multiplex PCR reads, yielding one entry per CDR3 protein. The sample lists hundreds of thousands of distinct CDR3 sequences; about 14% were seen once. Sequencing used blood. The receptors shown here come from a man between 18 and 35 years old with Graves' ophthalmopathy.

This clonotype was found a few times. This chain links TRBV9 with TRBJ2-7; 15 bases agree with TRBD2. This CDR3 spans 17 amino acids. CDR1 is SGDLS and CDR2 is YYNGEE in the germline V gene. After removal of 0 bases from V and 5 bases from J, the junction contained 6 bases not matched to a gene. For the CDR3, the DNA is TGTGCCAGCAGCGTAGGAAAGGGACTAGCGGGAGGAAACGAGCAGTACTTC. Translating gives CASSVGKGLAGGNEQYF.

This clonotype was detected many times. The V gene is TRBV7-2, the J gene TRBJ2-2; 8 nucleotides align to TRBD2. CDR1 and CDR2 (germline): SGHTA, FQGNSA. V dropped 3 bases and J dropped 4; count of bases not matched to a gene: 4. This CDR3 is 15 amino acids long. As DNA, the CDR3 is TGTGCCAGCAGCTTGACTAGCGACCGCACCGGGGAGCTGTTTTTT. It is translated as CASSLTSDRTGELFF.

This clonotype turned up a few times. CDR3: CASSSYPGPSYGYTF. In DNA, the CDR3 is TGTGCCAGCAGCTCGTACCCGGGACCGTCCTATGGCTACACCTTC. The chain carries TRBV11-2 and TRBJ1-2, with D maybe TRBD1 (5 bases). The CDR3 runs 15 residues. The V end lost 4 bases, the J end lost 4 bases, and 16 bases lay between the germline ends. CDR1 is SGHAT and CDR2 is FQNNGV in the germline V gene. Supplemented by reference TRBV11-2 and TRBJ1-2, the full variable domain reads EAGVAQSPRYKIIEKRQSVAFWCNPISGHATLYWYQQILGQGPKLLIQFQNNGVVDDSQLPKDRFSAERLKGVDSTLKIQPAKLEDSAVYLCASSSYPGPSYGYTFGSGTRLTVV.

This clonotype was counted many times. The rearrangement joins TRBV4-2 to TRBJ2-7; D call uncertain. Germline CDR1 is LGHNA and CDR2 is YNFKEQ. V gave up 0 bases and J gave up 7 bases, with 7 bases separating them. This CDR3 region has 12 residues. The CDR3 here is CASSQDREEQYF. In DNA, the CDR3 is TGTGCCAGCAGCCAAGATAGAGAAGAGCAGTACTTC.

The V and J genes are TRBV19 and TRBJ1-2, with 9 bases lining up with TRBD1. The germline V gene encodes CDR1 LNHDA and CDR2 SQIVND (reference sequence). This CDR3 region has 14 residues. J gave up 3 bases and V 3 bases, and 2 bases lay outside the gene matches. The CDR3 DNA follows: TGTGCCAGTAGTATGGACAGGGGACACTATGGCTACACCTTC. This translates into CASSMDRGHYGYTF.

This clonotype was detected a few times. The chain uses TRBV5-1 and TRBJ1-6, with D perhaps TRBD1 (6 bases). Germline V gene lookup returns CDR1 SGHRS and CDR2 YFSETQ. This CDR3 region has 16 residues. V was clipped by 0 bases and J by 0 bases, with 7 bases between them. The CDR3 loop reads CASSLGGGSYNSPLHF. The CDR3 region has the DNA TGCGCCAGCAGCTTGGGAGGGGGCTCCTATAATTCACCCCTCCACTTT.

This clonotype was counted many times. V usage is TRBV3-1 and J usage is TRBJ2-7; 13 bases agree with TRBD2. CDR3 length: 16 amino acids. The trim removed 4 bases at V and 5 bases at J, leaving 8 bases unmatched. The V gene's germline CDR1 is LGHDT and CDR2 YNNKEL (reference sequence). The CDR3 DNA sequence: TGTGCCAGCAGCCCCCCGGGACTAGCGGGGTCCCACGAGCAGTACTTC. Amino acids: CASSPPGLAGSHEQYF.

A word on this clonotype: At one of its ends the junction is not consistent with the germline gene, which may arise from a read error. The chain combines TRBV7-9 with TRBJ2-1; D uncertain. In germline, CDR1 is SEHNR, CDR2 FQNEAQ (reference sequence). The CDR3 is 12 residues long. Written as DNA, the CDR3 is TGTGCCAGCAGCTTAACCCACAATGAGCAGCTCTTC. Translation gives CASSLTHNEQLF.

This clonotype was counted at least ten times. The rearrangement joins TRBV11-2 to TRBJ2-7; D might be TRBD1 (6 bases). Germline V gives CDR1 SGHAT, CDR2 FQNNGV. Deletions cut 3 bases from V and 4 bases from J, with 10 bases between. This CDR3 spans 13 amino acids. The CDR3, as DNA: TGTGCCAGCAGCTTCGGGACAAATTACGAGCAGTACTTC. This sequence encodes CASSFGTNYEQYF.

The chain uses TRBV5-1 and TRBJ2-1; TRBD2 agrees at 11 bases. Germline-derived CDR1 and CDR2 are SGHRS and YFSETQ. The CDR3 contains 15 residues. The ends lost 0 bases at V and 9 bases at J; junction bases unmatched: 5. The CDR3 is CASSLGSGRATEQFF. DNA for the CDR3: TGCGCCAGCAGCTTGGGTAGCGGGAGGGCCACTGAGCAGTTCTTC. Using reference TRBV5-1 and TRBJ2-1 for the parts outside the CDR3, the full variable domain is KAGVTQTPRYLIKTRGQQVTLSCSPISGHRSVSWYQQTPGQGLQFLFEYFSETQRNKGNFPGRFSGRQFSNSRSEMNVSTLELGDSALYLCASSLGSGRATEQFFGPGTRLTVL.

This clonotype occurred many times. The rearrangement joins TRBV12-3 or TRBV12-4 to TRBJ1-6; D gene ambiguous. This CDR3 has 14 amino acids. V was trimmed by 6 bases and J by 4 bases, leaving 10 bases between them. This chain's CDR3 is CASSRGGYNSPLHF. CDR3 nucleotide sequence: TGTGCCAGCAGCCGAGGTGGTTATAATTCACCCCTCCACTTT.

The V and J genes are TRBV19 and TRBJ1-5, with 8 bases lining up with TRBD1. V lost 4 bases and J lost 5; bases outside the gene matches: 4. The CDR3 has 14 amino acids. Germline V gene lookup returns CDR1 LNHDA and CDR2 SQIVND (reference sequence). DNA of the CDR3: TGTGCCAGTAGTACGACAGGGGCCGATCAGCCCCAGCATTTT. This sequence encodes CASSTTGADQPQHF. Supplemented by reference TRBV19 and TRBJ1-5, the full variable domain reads DGGITQSPKYLFRKEGQNVTLSCEQNLNHDAMYWYRQDPGQGLRLIYYSQIVNDFQKGDIAEGYSVSREKKESFPLTVTSAQKNPTAFYLCASSTTGADQPQHFGDGTRLSIL.

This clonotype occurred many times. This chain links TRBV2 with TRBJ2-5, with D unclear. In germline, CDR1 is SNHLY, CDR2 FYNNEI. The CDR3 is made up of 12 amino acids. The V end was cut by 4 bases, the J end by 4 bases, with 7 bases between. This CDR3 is CASSVLLETQYF. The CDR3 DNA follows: TGTGCCAGCAGTGTCCTTCTAGAGACCCAGTACTTC. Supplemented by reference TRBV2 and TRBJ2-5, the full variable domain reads EPEVTQTPSHQVTQMGQEVILRCVPISNHLYFYWYRQILGQKVEFLVSFYNNEISEKSEIFDDQFSVERPDGSNFTLKIRSTKLEDSAMYFCASSVLLETQYFGPGTRLLVL.

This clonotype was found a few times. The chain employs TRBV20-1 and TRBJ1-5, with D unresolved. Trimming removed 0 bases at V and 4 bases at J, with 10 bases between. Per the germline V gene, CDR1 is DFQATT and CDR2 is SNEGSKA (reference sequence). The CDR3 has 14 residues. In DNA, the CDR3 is TGCAGTGCTAGAGATAACGGGGTGAATCAGCCCCAGCATTTT. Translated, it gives CSARDNGVNQPQHF.

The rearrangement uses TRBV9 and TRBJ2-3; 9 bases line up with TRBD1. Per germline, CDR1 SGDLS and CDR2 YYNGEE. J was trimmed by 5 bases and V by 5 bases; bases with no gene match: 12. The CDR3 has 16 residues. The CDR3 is CASSPHPGQGVDTQYF. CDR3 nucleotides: TGTGCCAGCAGTCCTCACCCGGGACAGGGTGTAGATACGCAGTATTTT.

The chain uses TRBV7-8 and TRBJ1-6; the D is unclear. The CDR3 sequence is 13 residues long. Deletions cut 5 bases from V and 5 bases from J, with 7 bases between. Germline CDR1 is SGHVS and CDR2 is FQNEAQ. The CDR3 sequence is CASSLVDNSPLHF. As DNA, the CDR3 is TGTGCCAGCAGCCTCGTTGATAATTCACCCCTCCACTTT.

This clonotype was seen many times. CDR3 nucleotide sequence: TGTGCCAGCAGCACAGGACTCGACTCCTACGAGCAGTACTTC. This sequence encodes CASSTGLDSYEQYF. The V and J genes are TRBV9 and TRBJ2-7; D tentatively reads TRBD1 or TRBD2 (5 bases each). CDR1 and CDR2 from the germline V gene are SGDLS and YYNGEE. Between the trimmed V and J ends, which lost 4 bases and 0 bases, there was a span of 11 bases. The CDR3 sequence is 14 residues long.

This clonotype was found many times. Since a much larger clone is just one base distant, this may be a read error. The CDR3 here is CSARGEKYNEQFF. CDR3 DNA: TGCAGTGCTAGGGGTGAAAAGTACAATGAGCAGTTCTTC. This chain uses TRBV20-1 with TRBJ2-1; D gene ambiguous. CDR3 length equals 13 residues. V was trimmed by 3 bases and J by 4 bases, leaving 10 bases between them. CDR1 DFQATT and CDR2 SNEGSKA come from the germline V gene (reference sequence).

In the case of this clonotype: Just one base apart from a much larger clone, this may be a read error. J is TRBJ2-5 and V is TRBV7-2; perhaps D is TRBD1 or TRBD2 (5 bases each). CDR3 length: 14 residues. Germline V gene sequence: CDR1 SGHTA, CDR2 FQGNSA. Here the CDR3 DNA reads TGTGTCAGCAGCTTAGGTGAGGGGATGGAGACCCAGTACTTC. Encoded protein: CVSSLGEGMETQYF.

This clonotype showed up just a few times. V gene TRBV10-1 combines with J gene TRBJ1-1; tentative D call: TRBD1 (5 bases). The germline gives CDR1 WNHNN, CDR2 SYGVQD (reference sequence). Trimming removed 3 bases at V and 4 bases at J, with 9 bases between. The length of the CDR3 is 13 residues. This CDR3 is CASSDGGITEAFF. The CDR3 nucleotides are TGCGCCAGCAGTGATGGGGGTATCACTGAAGCTTTCTTT.

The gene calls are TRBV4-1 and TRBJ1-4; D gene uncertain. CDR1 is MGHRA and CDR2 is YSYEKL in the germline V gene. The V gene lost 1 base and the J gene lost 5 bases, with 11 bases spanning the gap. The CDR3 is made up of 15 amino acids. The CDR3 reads CASSQGKQLNEKLFF. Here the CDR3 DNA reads TGCGCCAGCAGCCAAGGCAAGCAACTGAATGAAAAACTGTTTTTT.

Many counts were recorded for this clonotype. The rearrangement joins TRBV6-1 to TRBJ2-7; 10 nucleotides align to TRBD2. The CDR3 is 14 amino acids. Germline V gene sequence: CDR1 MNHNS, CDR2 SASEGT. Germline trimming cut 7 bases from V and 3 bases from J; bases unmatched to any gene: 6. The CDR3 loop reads CASKEREGGYEQYF. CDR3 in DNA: TGTGCCAGCAAAGAGCGGGAGGGGGGCTACGAGCAGTACTTC.

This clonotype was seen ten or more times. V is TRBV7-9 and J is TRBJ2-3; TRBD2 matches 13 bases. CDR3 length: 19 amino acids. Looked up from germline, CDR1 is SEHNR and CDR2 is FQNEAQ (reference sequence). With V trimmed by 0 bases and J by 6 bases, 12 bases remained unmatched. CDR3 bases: TGTGCCAGCAGCTTAGCGTGGAACGGACTAGCGGGGGTAGCTGATACGCAGTATTTT. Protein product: CASSLAWNGLAGVADTQYF.

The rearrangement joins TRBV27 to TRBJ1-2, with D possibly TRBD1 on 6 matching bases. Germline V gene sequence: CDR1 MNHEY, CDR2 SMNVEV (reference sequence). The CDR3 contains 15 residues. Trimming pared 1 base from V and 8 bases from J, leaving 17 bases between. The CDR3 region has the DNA TGTGCCAGCAGTTTATACGGCCCTAGGACAGTCGGCTACACCTTC. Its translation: CASSLYGPRTVGYTF.

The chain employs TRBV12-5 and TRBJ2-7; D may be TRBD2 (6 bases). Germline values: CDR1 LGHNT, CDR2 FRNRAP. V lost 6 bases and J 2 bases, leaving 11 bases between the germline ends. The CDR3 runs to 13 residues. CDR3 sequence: CASGPGGPYEQYF. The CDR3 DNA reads TGTGCTAGTGGCCCCGGGGGTCCCTACGAGCAGTACTTC.

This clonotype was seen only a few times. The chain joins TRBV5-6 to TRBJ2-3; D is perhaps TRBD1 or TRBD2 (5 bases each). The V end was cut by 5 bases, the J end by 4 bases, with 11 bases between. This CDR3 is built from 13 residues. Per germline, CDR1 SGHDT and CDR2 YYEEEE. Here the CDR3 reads CASRSRGADTQYF. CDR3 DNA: TGTGCCAGCAGATCGAGGGGAGCAGATACGCAGTATTTT.

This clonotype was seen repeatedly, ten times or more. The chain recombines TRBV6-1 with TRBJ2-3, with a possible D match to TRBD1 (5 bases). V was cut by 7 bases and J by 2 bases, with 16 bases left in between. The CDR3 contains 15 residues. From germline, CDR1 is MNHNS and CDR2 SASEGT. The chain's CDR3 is CASKRTGFSTDTQYF. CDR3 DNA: TGTGCCAGCAAAAGAACAGGTTTCTCCACAGATACGCAGTATTTT.

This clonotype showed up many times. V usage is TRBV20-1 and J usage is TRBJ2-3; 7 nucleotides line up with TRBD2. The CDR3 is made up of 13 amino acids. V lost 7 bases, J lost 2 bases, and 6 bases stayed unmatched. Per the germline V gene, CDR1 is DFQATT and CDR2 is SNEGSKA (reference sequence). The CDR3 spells CSGETSATDTQYF. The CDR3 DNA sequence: TGCAGTGGAGAAACTAGCGCCACAGATACGCAGTATTTT.

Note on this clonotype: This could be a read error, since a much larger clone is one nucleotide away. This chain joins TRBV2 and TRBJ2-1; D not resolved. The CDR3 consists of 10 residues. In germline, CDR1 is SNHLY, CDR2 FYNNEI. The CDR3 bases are TGTGCCAGCAGTGATGATGAGCAGCTCTTC. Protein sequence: CASSDDEQLF.

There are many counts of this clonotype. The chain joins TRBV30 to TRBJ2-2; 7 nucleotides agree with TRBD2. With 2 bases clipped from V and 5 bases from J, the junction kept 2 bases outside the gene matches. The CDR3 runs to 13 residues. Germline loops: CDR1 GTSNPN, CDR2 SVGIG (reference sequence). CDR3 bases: TGTGCCTGGAGTCTAGCGGAGACCGGGGAGCTGTTTTTT. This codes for CAWSLAETGELFF.

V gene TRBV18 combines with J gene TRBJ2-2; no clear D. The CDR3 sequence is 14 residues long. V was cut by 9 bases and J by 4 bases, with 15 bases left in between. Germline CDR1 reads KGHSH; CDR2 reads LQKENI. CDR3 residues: CASSERLSTGELFF. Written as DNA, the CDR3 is TGTGCCAGTTCGGAGAGGCTGAGCACCGGGGAGCTGTTTTTT.